Listed below are T cell receptor beta chains from one sample, sequenced in a study of cytomegalovirus exposure and HLA in healthy donors. Profiled with immunoSEQ multiplex PCR; TCRdb holds only in-frame clones, not every one. The sample gives over 150,000 clones, under 95% of which show up once; 3% to 3.5% is in the top ten. Material for sequencing was PBMCs. The source is a woman aged 18-29 years in good health and CMV-seropositive. CDR3s include the opening cysteine and the closing phenylalanine or tryptophan. D genes are given only for firm matches. Clone size appears in some rows only: once, few, many, or a class for an expanded clone.

j_call,v_call,clone_size,d_call,cdr3_aa,cdr3_nt
TRBJ2-3,TRBV19,NA,TRBD2,CASTGGLATDTQYF,TGTGCCAGTACAGGGGGACTAGCTACAGATACGCAGTATTTT
TRBJ2-1,TRBV11-2,NA,TRBD2,CASSSPSGLAEYNEQFF,TGTGCCAGCAGCTCCCCTTCTGGGCTAGCGGAATACAATGAGCAGTTCTTC
TRBJ2-7,TRBV25-1,NA,TRBD2,CASSEYGGGTYEQYF,TGTGCCAGCAGTGAATACGGGGGGGGCACCTACGAGCAGTACTTC
TRBJ2-2,TRBV6-6,NA,NA,CASSYSAGANTGELFF,TGTGCCAGCAGTTACTCGGCGGGGGCTAACACCGGGGAGCTGTTTTTT
TRBJ1-1,TRBV2,NA,TRBD1,CASRVRGLFRTEAFF,TGTGCCAGCAGAGTCAGGGGGCTCTTTAGAACTGAAGCTTTCTTT
TRBJ2-3,TRBV7-6,NA,TRBD2,CASGTSGITDTQYF,TGTGCCAGCGGGACTAGCGGGATCACAGATACGCAGTATTTT
TRBJ2-3,TRBV6-5,NA,NA,CASSYEAGAPDTQYF,TGTGCCAGCAGTTACGAGGCGGGGGCCCCAGATACGCAGTATTTT
TRBJ2-5,TRBV25-1,NA,TRBD2,CASSESTSGVKETQYF,TGTGCCAGCAGTGAATCCACTAGCGGGGTCAAAGAGACCCAGTACTTC
TRBJ1-1,TRBV5-4,NA,NA,CASSSGGALNTEAFF,TGTGCCAGCAGCTCAGGCGGGGCGCTGAACACTGAAGCTTTCTTT
TRBJ1-1,TRBV4-1,NA,NA,CASSQDQGGEAFF,TGCGCCAGCAGCCAAGATCAGGGAGGTGAAGCTTTCTTT
TRBJ2-7,TRBV10-1,NA,TRBD2,CASSERDYPAEQYF,TGCGCCAGCAGTGAGCGGGACTACCCCGCGGAGCAGTACTTC
TRBJ1-2,TRBV6-1,NA,NA,CASSEHREGGYTF,TGTGCCAGCAGTGAACATAGGGAGGGGGGCTACACCTTC
TRBJ1-1,TRBV6-5,once,NA,CASSYLTGGTEAFF,TGTGCCAGCAGTTACTTAACCGGGGGGACTGAAGCTTTCTTT
TRBJ2-7,TRBV6-1,once,NA,CASSEEGDHYEQYF,TGTGCCAGCAGTGAAGAGGGAGATCACTACGAGCAGTACTTC